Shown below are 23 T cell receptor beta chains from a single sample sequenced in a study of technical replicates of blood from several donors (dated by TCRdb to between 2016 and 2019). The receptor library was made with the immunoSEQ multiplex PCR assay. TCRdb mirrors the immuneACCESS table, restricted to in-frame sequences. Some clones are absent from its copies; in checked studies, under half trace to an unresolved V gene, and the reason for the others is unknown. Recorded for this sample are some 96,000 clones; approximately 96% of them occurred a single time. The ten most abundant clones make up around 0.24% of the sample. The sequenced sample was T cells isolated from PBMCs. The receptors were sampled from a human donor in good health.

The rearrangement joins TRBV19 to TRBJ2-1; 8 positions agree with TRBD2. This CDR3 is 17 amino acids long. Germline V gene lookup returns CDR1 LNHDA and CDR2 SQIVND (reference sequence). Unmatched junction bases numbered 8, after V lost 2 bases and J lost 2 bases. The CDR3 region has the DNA TGTGCCAGTAGTATACCCCCCGCGGGGGGCACCTACAATGAGCAGTTCTTC. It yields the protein CASSIPPAGGTYNEQFF.

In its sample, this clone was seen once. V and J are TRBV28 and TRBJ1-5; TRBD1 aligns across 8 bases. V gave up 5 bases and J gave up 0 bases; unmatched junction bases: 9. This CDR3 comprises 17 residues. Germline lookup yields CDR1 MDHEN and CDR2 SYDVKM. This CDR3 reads CASSPLDRASSNQPQHF. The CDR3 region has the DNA TGTGCCAGCAGTCCACTGGACAGGGCCAGTAGCAATCAGCCCCAGCATTTT.

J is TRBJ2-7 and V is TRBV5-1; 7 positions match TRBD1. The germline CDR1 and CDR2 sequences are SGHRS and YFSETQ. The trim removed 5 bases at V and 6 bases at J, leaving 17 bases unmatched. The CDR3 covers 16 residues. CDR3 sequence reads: CASRWRPGQRPGEQYF. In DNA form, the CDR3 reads TGCGCCAGCAGGTGGAGACCGGGACAGCGACCTGGCGAGCAGTACTTC.

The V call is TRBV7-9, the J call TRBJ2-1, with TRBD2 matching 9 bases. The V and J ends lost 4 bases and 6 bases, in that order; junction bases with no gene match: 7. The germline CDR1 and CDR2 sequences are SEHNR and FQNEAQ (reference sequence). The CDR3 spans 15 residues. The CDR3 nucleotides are TGTGCCAGCAGCTCTTTAGCGGGAGACCGCAATGAGCAGTTCTTC. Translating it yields CASSSLAGDRNEQFF.

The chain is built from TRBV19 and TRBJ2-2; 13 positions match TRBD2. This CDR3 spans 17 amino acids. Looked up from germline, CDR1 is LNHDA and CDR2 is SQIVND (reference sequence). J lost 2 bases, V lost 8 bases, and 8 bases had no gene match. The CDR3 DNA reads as TGTGCCAGTGAGACTAGCGGGAGGTCCCCCAACACCGGGGAGCTGTTTTTT. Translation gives CASETSGRSPNTGELFF.

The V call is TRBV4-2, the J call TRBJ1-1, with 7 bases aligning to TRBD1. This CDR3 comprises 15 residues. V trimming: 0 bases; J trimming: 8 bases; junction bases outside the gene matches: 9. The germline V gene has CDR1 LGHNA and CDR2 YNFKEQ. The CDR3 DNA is TGTGCCAGCAGCCAAGAGAGGGGGCTGCGTTCCGAAGCTTTCTTT. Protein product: CASSQERGLRSEAFF.

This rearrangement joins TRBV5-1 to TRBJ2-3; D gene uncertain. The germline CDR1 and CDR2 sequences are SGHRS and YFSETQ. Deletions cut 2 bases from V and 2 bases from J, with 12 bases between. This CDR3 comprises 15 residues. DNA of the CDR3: TGCGCCAGCAGCTTCAGTACAGTAACCACAGATACGCAGTATTTT. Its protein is CASSFSTVTTDTQYF.

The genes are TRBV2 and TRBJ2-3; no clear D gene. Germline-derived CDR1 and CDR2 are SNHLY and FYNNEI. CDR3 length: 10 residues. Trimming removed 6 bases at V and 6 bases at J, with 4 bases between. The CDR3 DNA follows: TGTGCCAGCAGAGAGGATACGCAGTATTTT. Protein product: CASREDTQYF. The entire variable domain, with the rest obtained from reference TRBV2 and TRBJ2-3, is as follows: EPEVTQTPSHQVTQMGQEVILRCVPISNHLYFYWYRQILGQKVEFLVSFYNNEISEKSEIFDDQFSVERPDGSNFTLKIRSTKLEDSAMYFCASREDTQYFGPGTRLTVL.

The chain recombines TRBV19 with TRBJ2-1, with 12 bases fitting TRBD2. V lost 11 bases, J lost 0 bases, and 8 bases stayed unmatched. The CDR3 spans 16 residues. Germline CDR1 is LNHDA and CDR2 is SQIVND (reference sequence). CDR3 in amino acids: CAAPGTSGYSYNEQFF. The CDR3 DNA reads TGTGCCGCACCCGGGACTAGCGGGTACTCCTACAATGAGCAGTTCTTC.

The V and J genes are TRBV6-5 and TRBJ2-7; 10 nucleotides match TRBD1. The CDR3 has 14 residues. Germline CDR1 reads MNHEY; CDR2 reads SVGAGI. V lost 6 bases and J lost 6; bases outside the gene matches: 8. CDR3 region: CASSPGQGFSEQYF. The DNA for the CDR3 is TGTGCCAGCAGCCCGGGACAGGGGTTTAGCGAGCAGTACTTC.

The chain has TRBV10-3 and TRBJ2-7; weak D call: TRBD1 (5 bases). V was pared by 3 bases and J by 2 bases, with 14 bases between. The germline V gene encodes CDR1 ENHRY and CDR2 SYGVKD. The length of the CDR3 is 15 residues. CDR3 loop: CAISDLTRATYEQYF. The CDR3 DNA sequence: TGTGCCATCAGTGACCTGACCAGGGCCACCTACGAGCAGTACTTC.

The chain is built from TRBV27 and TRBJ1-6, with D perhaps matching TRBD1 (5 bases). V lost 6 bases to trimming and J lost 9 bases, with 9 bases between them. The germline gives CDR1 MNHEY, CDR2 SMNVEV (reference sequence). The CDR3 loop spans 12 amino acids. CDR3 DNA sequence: TGTGCCAGCAGGACGGGGGGTTCACCCCTCCACTTT. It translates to CASRTGGSPLHF.

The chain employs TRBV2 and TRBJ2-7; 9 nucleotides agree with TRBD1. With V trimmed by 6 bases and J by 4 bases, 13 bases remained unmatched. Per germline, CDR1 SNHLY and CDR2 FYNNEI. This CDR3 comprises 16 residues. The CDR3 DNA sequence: TGTGCCAGCAGGGATACCGGACAGGGGATGTCGTACGAGCAGTACTTC. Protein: CASRDTGQGMSYEQYF.

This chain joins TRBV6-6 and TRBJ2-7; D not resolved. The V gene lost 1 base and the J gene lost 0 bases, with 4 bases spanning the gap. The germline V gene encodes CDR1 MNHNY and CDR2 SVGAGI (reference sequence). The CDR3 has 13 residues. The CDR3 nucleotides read TGTGCCAGCAGTTACTGGAGCTCCTACGAGCAGTACTTC. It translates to CASSYWSSYEQYF.

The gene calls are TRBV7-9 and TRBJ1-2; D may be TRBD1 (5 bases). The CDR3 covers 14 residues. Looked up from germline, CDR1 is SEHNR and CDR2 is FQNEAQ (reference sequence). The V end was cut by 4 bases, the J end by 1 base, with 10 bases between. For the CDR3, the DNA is TGTGCCAGCAGCTCGCCCCAGGGTAACTATGGCTACACCTTC. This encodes CASSSPQGNYGYTF. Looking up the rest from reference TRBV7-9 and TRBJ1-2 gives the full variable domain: DTGVSQNPRHKITKRGQNVTFRCDPISEHNRLYWYRQTLGQGPEFLTYFQNEAQLEKSRLLSDRFSAERPKGSFSTLEIQRTEQGDSAMYLCASSSPQGNYGYTFGSGTRLTVV.

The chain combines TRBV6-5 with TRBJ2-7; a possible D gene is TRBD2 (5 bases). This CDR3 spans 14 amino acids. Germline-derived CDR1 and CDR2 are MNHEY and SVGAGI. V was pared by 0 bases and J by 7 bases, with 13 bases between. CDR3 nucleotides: TGTGCCAGCAGTTACTCGATCCGAGCGGCAGAGCAGTACTTC. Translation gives CASSYSIRAAEQYF.

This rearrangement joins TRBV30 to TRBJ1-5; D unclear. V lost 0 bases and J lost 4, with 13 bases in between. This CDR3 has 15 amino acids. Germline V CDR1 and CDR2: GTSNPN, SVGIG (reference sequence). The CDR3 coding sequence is TGTGCCTGGAGTGTAAGCGCAGCGTTGAATCAGCCCCAGCATTTT. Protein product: CAWSVSAALNQPQHF.

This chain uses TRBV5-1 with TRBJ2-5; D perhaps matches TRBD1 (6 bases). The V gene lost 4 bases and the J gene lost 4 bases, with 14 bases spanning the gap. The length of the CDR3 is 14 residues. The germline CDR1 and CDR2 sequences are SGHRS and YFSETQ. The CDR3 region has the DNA TGCGCCAGCAGCCACTACAGGGTTGGAGAGACCCAGTACTTC. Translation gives CASSHYRVGETQYF.

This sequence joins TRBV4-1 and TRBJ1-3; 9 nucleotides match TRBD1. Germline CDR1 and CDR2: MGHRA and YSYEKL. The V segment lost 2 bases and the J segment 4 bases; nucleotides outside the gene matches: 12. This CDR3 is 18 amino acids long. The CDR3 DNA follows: TGCGCCAGCAGCCAATTAGGGATTACAGGGGGCGACGGAAACACCATATATTTT. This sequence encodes CASSQLGITGGDGNTIYF.

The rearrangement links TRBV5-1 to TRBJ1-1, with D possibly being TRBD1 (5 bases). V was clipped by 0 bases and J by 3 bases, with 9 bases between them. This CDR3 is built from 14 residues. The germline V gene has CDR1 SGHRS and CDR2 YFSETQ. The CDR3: CASSLEGLYTEAFF. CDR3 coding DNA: TGCGCCAGCAGCTTGGAGGGACTCTACACTGAAGCTTTCTTT.

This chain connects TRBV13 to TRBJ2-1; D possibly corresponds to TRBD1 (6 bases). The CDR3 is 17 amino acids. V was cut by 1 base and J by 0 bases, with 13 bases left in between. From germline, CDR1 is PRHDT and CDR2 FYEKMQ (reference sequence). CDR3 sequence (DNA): TGTGCCAGCAGCTTAGACAGGGCCTACAGCTCCTACAATGAGCAGTTCTTC. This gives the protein CASSLDRAYSSYNEQFF.

CDR3 nucleotide sequence: TGTGCCAGCAGGGGGACAGGGACCTATGGCTACACCTTC. The encoded protein is CASRGTGTYGYTF. The genes are TRBV25-1 and TRBJ1-2; 9 nucleotides line up with TRBD1. Germline CDR1 reads MGHDK; CDR2 reads SYGVNS. The CDR3 sequence is 13 residues long. V trimming: 6 bases; J trimming: 4 bases; junction bases outside the gene matches: 3.

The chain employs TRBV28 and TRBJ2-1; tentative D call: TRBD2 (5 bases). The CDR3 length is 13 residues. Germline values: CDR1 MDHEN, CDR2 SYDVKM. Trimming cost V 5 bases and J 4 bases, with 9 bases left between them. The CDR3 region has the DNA TGTGCCAGCAGTGGCGGAGGTTACAATGAGCAGTTCTTC. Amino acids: CASSGGGYNEQFF. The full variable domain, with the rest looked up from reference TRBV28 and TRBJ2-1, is DVKVTQSSRYLVKRTGEKVFLECVQDMDHENMFWYRQDPGLGLRLIYFSYDVKMKEKGDIPEGYSVSREKKERFSLILESASTNQTSMYLCASSGGGYNEQFFGPGTRLTVL.